Reported below is one TCR beta chain. What it binds is not known. This sample stems from a study of monozygotic twins with inflammatory bowel disease. Findings of the study overall: Patients received differing immunosuppressive treatments, which may have added variability to their repertoires.

No DNA is given; TCRdb re-called the 5' RACE reads and lists each CDR3 protein once. The table counts some 160,000 distinct CDR3 sequences; about 8% lies in the top ten. Germline V gives CDR1 KGHSH, CDR2 LQKENI. The CDR3 spans 13 residues. Sequenced material: blood. This sequence joins TRBV18 and TRBJ2-5. The TCR originated in a human donor with ulcerative colitis or Crohn's disease, or a healthy co-twin of an affected twin (not recorded which). The CDR3 protein is CASSPPHQETQYF.